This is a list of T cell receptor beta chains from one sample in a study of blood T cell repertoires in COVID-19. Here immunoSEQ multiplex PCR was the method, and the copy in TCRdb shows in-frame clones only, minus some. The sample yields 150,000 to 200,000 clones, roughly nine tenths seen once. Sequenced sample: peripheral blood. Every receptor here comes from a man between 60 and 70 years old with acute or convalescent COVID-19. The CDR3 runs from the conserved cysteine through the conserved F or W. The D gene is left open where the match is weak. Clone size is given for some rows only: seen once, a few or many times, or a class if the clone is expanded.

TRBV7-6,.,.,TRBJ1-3,CASSLAAGSGNTIYF,TGTGCCAGCAGCTTAGCAGCAGGGTCTGGAAACACCATATATTTT
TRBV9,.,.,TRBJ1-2,CASSVSQGRPTF,TGTGCCAGCAGCGTAAGCCAGGGGCGACCCACCTTC
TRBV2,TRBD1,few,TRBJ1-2,CASSLTGVSSGYTF,TGTGCCAGCAGTCTGACAGGGGTATCGAGTGGCTACACCTTC
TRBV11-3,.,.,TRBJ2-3,CASSLNLPGDTQYF,TGTGCCAGCAGCTTAAACCTTCCGGGAGATACGCAGTATTTT
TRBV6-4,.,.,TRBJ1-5,CASFYAGLNQPQHF,TGTGCCAGCTTTTATGCAGGCCTCAATCAGCCCCAGCATTTT
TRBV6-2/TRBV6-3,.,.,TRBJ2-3,CASSPRTWGDTQYF,TGTGCCAGCAGTCCGAGGACTTGGGGAGATACGCAGTATTTT
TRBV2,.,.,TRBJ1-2,CASSEAHEYVGYTF,TGTGCCAGCAGTGAAGCGCATGAGTACGTTGGCTACACCTTC
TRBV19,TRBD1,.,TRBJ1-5,CASSTGGLSNQPQHF,TGTGCCAGTAGCACAGGGGGCTTAAGCAATCAGCCCCAGCATTTT
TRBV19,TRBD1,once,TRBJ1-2,CASSPARGPGGYTF,TGTGCCAGTAGCCCCGCCAGGGGGCCAGGTGGCTACACCTTC
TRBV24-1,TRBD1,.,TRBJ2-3,CATSDSTGIYTDTQYF,TGTGCCACCAGTGACTCGACAGGGATATACACAGATACGCAGTATTTT
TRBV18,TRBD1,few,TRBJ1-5,CASSPPGTGDQPQHF,TGTGCCAGCTCACCACCCGGGACAGGGGATCAGCCCCAGCATTTT
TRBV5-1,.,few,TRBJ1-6,CASSFLSGASNSPLHF,TGCGCCAGCAGCTTTCTGTCAGGGGCATCTAATTCACCCCTCCACTTT
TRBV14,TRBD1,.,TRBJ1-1,CASSIDRGAEAFF,TGTGCCAGCAGCATTGACAGGGGGGCTGAAGCTTTCTTT
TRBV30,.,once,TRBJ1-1,CAWSVTGMGEAFF,TGTGCCTGGAGTGTAACGGGTATGGGTGAAGCTTTCTTT
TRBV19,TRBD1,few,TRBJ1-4,CASSFKQGAGNEKLFF,TGTGCCAGTAGTTTCAAACAGGGGGCAGGGAATGAAAAACTGTTTTTT
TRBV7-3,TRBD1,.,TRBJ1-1,CASSPGTGSTEAFF,TGTGCCAGCAGCCCCGGGACAGGGAGCACTGAAGCTTTCTTT
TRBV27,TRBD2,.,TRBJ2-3,CASSRSPGLAGEDTQYF,TGTGCCAGCAGCAGATCCCCCGGACTAGCGGGGGAAGATACGCAGTATTTT
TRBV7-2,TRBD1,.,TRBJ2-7,CASSLDRGLSYEQYF,TGTGCCAGCAGCTTAGATAGGGGGCTCTCCTACGAGCAGTACTTC
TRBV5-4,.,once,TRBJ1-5,CASSRGLGNQPQHF,TGTGCCAGCAGCCGCGGCCTGGGTAATCAGCCCCAGCATTTT
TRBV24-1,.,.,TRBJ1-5,CATSDTSGGNQPQHF,TGTGCCACCAGTGATACCTCCGGGGGCAATCAGCCCCAGCATTTT
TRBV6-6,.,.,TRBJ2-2,CASSYEGDNTGELFF,TGTGCCAGCAGTTACGAAGGGGATAACACCGGGGAGCTGTTTTTT
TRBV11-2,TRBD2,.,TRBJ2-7,CASTLSGSGYEQYF,TGTGCCAGCACCCTAAGCGGGAGTGGGTACGAGCAGTACTTC
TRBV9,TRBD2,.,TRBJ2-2,CASSPGTSGVGGELFF,TGTGCCAGCAGCCCTGGGACTAGCGGGGTGGGCGGGGAGCTGTTTTTT
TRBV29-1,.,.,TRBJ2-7,CSVALSETGNPYEQYF,TGCAGCGTTGCCCTGTCGGAAACAGGGAATCCCTACGAGCAGTACTTC
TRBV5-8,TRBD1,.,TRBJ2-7,CASSYRGSYEQYF,TGTGCCAGCAGCTACAGGGGGAGCTACGAGCAGTACTTC
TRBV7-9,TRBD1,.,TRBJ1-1,CASSLTTQGYTEAFF,TGTGCCAGCAGCCTCACCACACAGGGGTACACTGAAGCTTTCTTT
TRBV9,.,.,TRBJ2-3,CASSVALRTGDTQYF,TGTGCCAGCAGCGTAGCTCTTAGAACCGGGGATACGCAGTATTTT